The rows below give T cell receptor beta chains drawn from one sample of a study of cytomegalovirus exposure and HLA in healthy donors. Only in-frame clones appear in the TCRdb table, and some are missing; sequencing was by immunoSEQ multiplex PCR. The profile shows approximately 68,000 clones, about 75% of them singletons. Material: PBMCs. Every receptor here comes from a woman under 40 in good health and CMV-seropositive. The CDR3 runs from the conserved cysteine through the conserved F or W. Each record gives: J gene, V gene, D gene, clone size, CDR3 protein, CDR3 DNA. D genes are given only for firm matches. Expanded clones get a size class; other rows say once, few or many, or leave the size out.

TRBJ2-3 TRBV9 . . CASSVGGTRTDTQYF TGTGCCAGCAGCGTAGGAGGGACTCGCACAGATACGCAGTATTTT
TRBJ1-5 TRBV28 TRBD1 . CASTTGDPWPQHF TGTGCCAGCACCACAGGGGACCCATGGCCCCAGCATTTT
TRBJ2-4 TRBV5-8 . . CASIHRVIGKNIQYF TGTGCCAGCATCCACAGGGTTATAGGCAAAAACATTCAGTACTTC
TRBJ1-2 TRBV28 . . CASSLLGWGDGYTF TGTGCCAGCAGTTTATTAGGGTGGGGGGATGGCTACACCTTC
TRBJ2-7 TRBV11-3 TRBD2 . CASSGSREAPYEQYF TGTGCCAGCAGCGGGAGTCGGGAGGCTCCCTACGAGCAGTACTTC
TRBJ2-1 TRBV9 TRBD2 . CASSVGLAGAYNEQFF TGTGCCAGCAGCGTAGGCCTAGCGGGAGCATACAATGAGCAGTTCTTC
TRBJ1-1 TRBV7-9 . . CASNQQDIDREAFF TGTGCCAGCAACCAACAGGACATAGACCGTGAAGCTTTCTTT
TRBJ2-3 TRBV11-1 TRBD2 once CASSIPGLAGASGDTQYF TGTGCCAGCAGTATTCCGGGACTAGCGGGAGCGTCTGGAGATACGCAGTATTTT
TRBJ1-6 TRBV6-5 TRBD1 . CASSRTGYNSPLHF TGTGCCAGCAGTCGGACAGGGTATAATTCACCCCTCCACTTT
TRBJ2-7 TRBV29-1 . once CSVGWGPHYEQYF TGCAGCGTCGGGTGGGGGCCCCACTACGAGCAGTACTTC
TRBJ1-5 TRBV7-2 . once CASSPEGGFNQPQHF TGTGCCAGCAGCCCCGAGGGGGGGTTCAATCAGCCCCAGCATTTT
TRBJ2-1 TRBV4-1 TRBD2 . CASSQDASGRAHNEQFF TGCGCCAGCAGCCAAGACGCTAGCGGGAGAGCTCACAATGAGCAGTTCTTC
TRBJ2-4 TRBV4-2 . . CASSQDQGGGNIQYF TGTGCCAGCAGCCAAGATCAGGGGGGAGGAAACATTCAGTACTTC
TRBJ2-7 TRBV6-6 TRBD2 . CASSPLAGGPAEQYF TGTGCCAGCAGCCCGCTAGCGGGAGGGCCCGCGGAGCAGTACTTC
TRBJ2-5 TRBV4-2 TRBD1 few CASSRQGETQYF TGTGCCAGCAGTCGACAGGGGGAGACCCAGTACTTC
TRBJ1-1 TRBV4-2 TRBD1 . CASSLSTGTGEAFF TGTGCCAGCAGCCTCTCGACAGGGACGGGTGAAGCTTTCTTT
TRBJ2-2 TRBV11-2 TRBD2 . CASSFLAGGTGELFF TGTGCCAGCAGCTTTCTAGCGGGAGGGACCGGGGAGCTGTTTTTT
TRBJ2-1 TRBV5-1 TRBD2 once CASSLEGLGANEQFF TGCGCCAGCAGCTTGGAAGGACTAGGGGCCAATGAGCAGTTCTTC
TRBJ2-1 TRBV7-2 . . CASSLGAYEQFF TGTGCCAGCAGCTTAGGCGCTTATGAGCAGTTCTTC
TRBJ2-3 TRBV6-4 TRBD2 . CASSPRGEGSDTQYF TGTGCCAGCAGCCCCCGGGGGGAGGGGTCAGATACGCAGTATTTT
TRBJ2-7 TRBV9 TRBD1 . CASSVEGTGTGVYEQYF TGTGCCAGCAGCGTAGAGGGGACCGGGACAGGGGTCTACGAGCAGTACTTC
TRBJ2-7 TRBV7-9 TRBD1 . CASSLATGGDDYEQYF TGTGCCAGCAGCTTAGCGACAGGGGGCGATGACTACGAGCAGTACTTC
TRBJ1-6 TRBV28 TRBD1 . CASRLGQGRGYSPLHF TGTGCCAGCAGGCTGGGACAGGGACGTGGGTATTCACCCCTCCACTTT
TRBJ1-1 TRBV10-3 . . CAISAPHGRDYMNTEAFF TGTGCCATCAGTGCCCCCCACGGCAGGGATTACATGAACACTGAAGCTTTCTTT
TRBJ2-3 TRBV19 . . CASSISRVDTQYF TGTGCCAGTAGTATATCACGGGTAGATACGCAGTATTTT
TRBJ2-3 TRBV10-2 TRBD2 . CASSFGLAGGPATDTQYF TGCGCCAGCAGTTTTGGACTAGCGGGAGGGCCGGCGACAGATACGCAGTATTTT
TRBJ2-7 TRBV28 TRBD2 . CASRGTSGGSYEQYF TGTGCCAGCAGGGGGACTAGCGGTGGCTCCTACGAGCAGTACTTC
TRBJ2-2 TRBV9 TRBD2 . CASSSRLAGKVGELFF TGTGCCAGCAGCTCCCGACTAGCGGGTAAGGTCGGGGAGCTGTTTTTT
TRBJ2-1 TRBV11-2 TRBD2 . CASSLGAGGRNEQFF TGTGCCAGCAGCTTAGGAGCGGGAGGTAGGAATGAGCAGTTCTTC
TRBJ2-1 TRBV6-6 . . CASSLKAGGEQFF TGTGCCAGCAGTCTCAAAGCGGGCGGTGAGCAGTTCTTC
TRBJ2-1 TRBV5-4 TRBD2 . CASSQGTSGHYNEQFF TGTGCCAGCAGCCAAGGGACTAGCGGGCATTACAATGAGCAGTTCTTC
TRBJ1-1 TRBV28 . few CASRPGGGTEAFF TGTGCCAGCAGACCCGGGGGGGGCACTGAAGCTTTCTTT
TRBJ1-5 TRBV28 . once CASKRIPGLTFNQPQHF TGTGCCAGCAAGAGGATTCCGGGACTAACCTTCAATCAGCCCCAGCATTTT
TRBJ2-7 TRBV27 TRBD1 . CASSFAGTGHYEQYF TGTGCCAGCAGCTTCGCCGGGACAGGGCACTACGAGCAGTACTTC
TRBJ1-1 TRBV5-6 . . CASSLSWEGAFF TGTGCCAGCAGCTTGAGTTGGGAGGGAGCTTTCTTT
TRBJ2-3 TRBV7-2 TRBD2 once CASSLVGLAGSPDTQYF TGTGCCAGCAGCTTAGTGGGACTAGCGGGAAGCCCAGATACGCAGTATTTT
TRBJ2-3 TRBV6-1 . . CASSEVGQSTDTQYF TGTGCCAGCAGTGAAGTGGGGCAGAGCACAGATACGCAGTATTTT
TRBJ1-4 TRBV5-1 TRBD1 . CASSKRQGAGEKLFF TGCGCCAGCAGCAAACGACAGGGCGCTGGTGAAAAACTGTTTTTT
TRBJ2-7 TRBV25-1 . . CASSDPSRPYEQYF TGTGCCAGCAGTGACCCCTCGAGGCCCTACGAGCAGTACTTC
TRBJ2-7 TRBV10-2 . . CASSEISRHEQYF TGCGCCAGCAGTGAGATTAGCCGCCACGAGCAGTACTTC
TRBJ1-2 TRBV28 . . CASSTVSGSGRYGYTF TGTGCCAGCAGTACGGTCAGTGGATCGGGGAGGTATGGCTACACCTTC
TRBJ1-1 TRBV19 . . CASIGGVTEAFF TGTGCCAGTATTGGGGGGGTCACTGAAGCTTTCTTT
TRBJ2-3 TRBV4-2 TRBD2 . CASSQDAGEGRADTQYF TGTGCCAGCAGCCAAGATGCGGGGGAGGGCAGGGCAGATACGCAGTATTTT
TRBJ1-1 TRBV6-1 . few CASSRTRLNTEAFF TGTGCCAGCAGCCGCACGAGGCTGAACACTGAAGCTTTCTTT
TRBJ1-1 TRBV27 . once CASSPGGESEAFF TGTGCCAGCAGCCCCGGAGGGGAATCCGAAGCTTTCTTT
TRBJ2-3 TRBV27 TRBD2 . CASSLSGLAGITDTQYF TGTGCCAGCAGTTTATCCGGACTAGCGGGAATCACAGATACGCAGTATTTT
TRBJ2-1 TRBV6-5 TRBD2 . CASSAILAGYNEQFF TGTGCCAGCAGCGCAATACTAGCGGGATACAATGAGCAGTTCTTC
TRBJ1-6 TRBV5-4 . once CASSLQGRSPLHF TGTGCCAGCAGCTTACAGGGTAGGTCACCCCTCCACTTT
TRBJ2-1 TRBV5-6 . . CASSFGLAGEQFF TGTGCCAGCAGCTTCGGTTTGGCGGGTGAGCAGTTCTTC
TRBJ1-2 TRBV28 TRBD1 . CASSPGTGANYGYTF TGTGCCAGCAGTCCGGGGACAGGGGCTAACTATGGCTACACCTTC
TRBJ2-5 TRBV29-1 TRBD2 . CSARPGLAEETQYF TGCAGTGCCCGCCCGGGACTAGCGGAAGAGACCCAGTACTTC
TRBJ2-6 TRBV9 TRBD2 . CASSLGTSGRVWGANVLTF TGTGCCAGCAGCCTCGGGACTAGCGGGAGGGTCTGGGGGGCCAACGTCCTGACTTTC
TRBJ1-5 TRBV30 TRBD1 . CAWSGATGRNQPQHF TGTGCCTGGAGTGGTGCGACAGGGAGAAATCAACCCCAGCATTTT
TRBJ2-5 TRBV28 . once CASTPQGPRETQYF TGTGCCAGCACCCCTCAGGGTCCTCGCGAGACCCAGTACTTC
TRBJ1-2 TRBV5-6 TRBD1 once CASRDRDRVFYGYTF TGTGCCAGCAGGGACCGGGACAGGGTTTTCTATGGCTACACCTTC
TRBJ1-1 TRBV5-6 . medium-sized CASSPVGKGTEAFF TGTGCCAGCAGCCCGGTTGGGAAGGGGACTGAAGCTTTCTTT
TRBJ2-4 TRBV29-1 TRBD1 . CSAGDRGSSKNIQYF TGCAGCGCCGGAGACAGGGGAAGTTCCAAAAACATTCAGTACTTC
TRBJ1-3 TRBV7-8 TRBD1 . CASSLLAGQGNGVSGNTIYF TGTGCCAGCAGCTTATTGGCGGGACAGGGTAATGGGGTCTCTGGAAACACCATATATTTT
TRBJ2-1 TRBV15 TRBD2 . CATSRVAGLNEQFF TGTGCCACCAGCAGAGTAGCGGGATTGAATGAGCAGTTCTTC
TRBJ2-3 TRBV4-3 TRBD2 . CASSQDIFWREGLFLSTDTQYF TGCGCCAGCAGCCAAGATATCTTCTGGCGGGAGGGCCTCTTTCTTAGCACAGATACGCAGTATTTT